This T cell receptor beta chain was identified in a study of OX40 agonist ivuxolimab in advanced cancers. Study-level background: Ivuxolimab was administered intravenously to patients at 0.01 to 10 mg/kg every 2 weeks. Partial response was recorded in three patients: one hepatocellular carcinoma and two cutaneous melanoma cases.

About this clone itself: Its antigen is unidentified.

Repertoires were generated with immunoSEQ multiplex PCR, while TCRdb's copy carries only in-frame clones and drops some. The data show tens of thousands of clones, about 86% seen once. Broader study findings: No determination was made of the antigen specificity of the expanded peripheral T cells. More expanded clones were seen, on average, in CD8+ T cells than in CD4+.

The source was CD4+ or CD8+ T cells sorted from blood, collected in a trial of the OX40 agonist ivuxolimab. The receptor's source is an adult with an advanced solid tumor such as melanoma, head and neck, liver or kidney cancer.

The CDR3 nucleotides are TGCGCCAGCAGTCGTCGGACAGGGGATAACACCGGGGAGCTGTTTTTT. It yields the protein CASSRRTGDNTGELFF. The chain recombines TRBV5-1 with TRBJ2-2; 9 bases agree with TRBD1. The CDR3 is 16 amino acids. Germline values: CDR1 SGHRS, CDR2 YFSETQ. The J segment lost 2 bases and the V segment lost 5 bases, leaving 7 bases of the junction unmatched.